This TCR beta chain is drawn from a study of cytomegalovirus exposure and HLA in healthy donors. Overall study results and limits: Cytomegalovirus-associated status was assigned to roughly 160 TCR beta chains. Rare TCR sequences dominated, though some public TCRs recurred in many donors. Later, an analysis found that TCR clusters from the first cohort tended to co-occur in the 120 validation repertoires.

Here immunoSEQ multiplex PCR was the method, and the copy in TCRdb shows in-frame clones only, minus some. The sample shows 90,000 to 110,000 clones, roughly nine tenths of them seen only once. CDR1 is SGHTS, CDR2 YDEGEE, per germline. V was pared by 2 bases and J by 3 bases, with 9 bases between. The CDR3 length is 13 residues. Concerning this clone: Its antigen is undetermined.

The clonotype comes from a woman younger than 30 in good health and CMV-seropositive. Material for sequencing was PBMCs. The chain couples TRBV5-8 to TRBJ2-7; D ambiguous. CDR3 region: CASSLEAIYEQYF. In DNA form, the CDR3 reads TGTGCCAGCAGCTTAGAAGCAATCTACGAGCAGTACTTC.